The 27 T cell receptor beta chains in this list originate from one sample, sequenced in a study of a mutant IDH1 vaccine in newly diagnosed glioma. Data came from immunoSEQ multiplex PCR; TCRdb stores just in-frame clones and leaves some out. The sample contains 60,000 to 75,000 clones, around 90% of which appear only once. What these receptors recognize is not known. The time point was: week 35, safety follow-up. Topical imiquimod was applied with each vaccine dose, which held 300 ug of mutant IDH1 20-mer peptide. The specimen comprised PBMCs, sampled from a glioma patient whose treatment included an IDH1 peptide vaccine. The receptors were gathered from a man in his thirties or forties with glioma.

This clone came up a few times. The chain couples TRBV30 to TRBJ1-1; D remains ambiguous. Germline-derived CDR1 and CDR2 are GTSNPN and SVGIG (reference sequence). Trimming cost V 5 bases and J 0 bases, with 10 bases left between them. The CDR3 is 13 amino acids. DNA of the CDR3: TGTGCCTGGGCAGGTATCATGAACACTGAAGCTTTCTTT. This gives the protein CAWAGIMNTEAFF.

V gene TRBV28 combines with J gene TRBJ1-2; 7 bases fit TRBD1. This CDR3 comprises 13 residues. The ends lost 5 bases at V and 4 bases at J; junction bases unmatched: 4. Per the germline V gene, CDR1 is MDHEN and CDR2 is SYDVKM. This CDR3 is CASSRDRAYGYTF. The CDR3 nucleotides read TGTGCCAGCAGTCGGGACAGAGCCTATGGCTACACCTTC.

This clone has more than one count but fewer than ten. The chain combines TRBV10-3 with TRBJ1-6, with 8 bases fitting TRBD1. V gave up 6 bases and J gave up 10 bases; unmatched junction bases: 8. Germline values: CDR1 ENHRY, CDR2 SYGVKD. The CDR3 has 14 residues. The CDR3 region is CAIRTDRAGSPLHF. The CDR3 DNA is TGTGCCATCAGAACGGACAGGGCAGGATCACCCCTCCACTTT.

The V call is TRBV10-3, the J call TRBJ1-2; a possible D gene is TRBD1 (6 bases). This CDR3 region has 17 residues. CDR1 is ENHRY and CDR2 is SYGVKD in the germline V gene. Between the trimmed V and J ends, which lost 4 bases and 2 bases, there was a span of 20 bases. This chain's CDR3 is CAISGTTRGGGNYGYTF. Written as DNA, the CDR3 is TGTGCCATCAGTGGGACAACAAGAGGAGGGGGGAACTATGGCTACACCTTC.

The chain couples TRBV10-3 to TRBJ2-2; tentatively, D is TRBD2 (5 bases). The CDR3 totals 18 residues. V lost 1 base, J lost 4 bases, and 19 bases lay in between. Germline CDR1 is ENHRY and CDR2 is SYGVKD. The CDR3 region has the DNA TGTGCCATCAGTGAGTATGGGCTAGCCATACTCCCCACCGGGGAGCTGTTTTTT. As protein: CAISEYGLAILPTGELFF.

This chain links TRBV9 with TRBJ2-5, with 7 bases lining up with TRBD1. The CDR3 extends over 15 amino acids. Germline CDR1 SGDLS, CDR2 YYNGEE. V trimming: 3 bases; J trimming: 2 bases; junction bases outside the gene matches: 7. The CDR3 loop is CASSAYTGAQETQYF. The DNA for the CDR3 is TGTGCCAGCAGCGCATACACAGGGGCTCAAGAGACCCAGTACTTC.

The V gene is TRBV19, the J gene TRBJ2-2; 8 positions match TRBD1. Losses at the gene ends were 7 bases for V and 7 bases for J; bases not matched to a gene: 11. This CDR3 comprises 15 residues. The germline CDR1 and CDR2 sequences are LNHDA and SQIVND (reference sequence). The CDR3 DNA sequence: TGTGCCAGTACAAAGTGGACAGGGCGGAGCGGGGAGCTGTTTTTT. Protein sequence: CASTKWTGRSGELFF.

The chain couples TRBV30 to TRBJ1-2, with 11 bases aligning to TRBD1. V lost 5 bases, J lost 8 bases, and 1 base stayed unmatched. Germline V gene lookup returns CDR1 GTSNPN and CDR2 SVGIG (reference sequence). This CDR3 is built from 11 residues. The CDR3 DNA is TGTGCCTGGGGGACAGGGGGAGGCTACACCTTC. This translates into CAWGTGGGYTF.

The CDR3 DNA follows: TGTGCCAGCAGCTTAGGAGTGGGGCGGGATCGCACAGATACGCAGTATTTT. Encoded protein: CASSLGVGRDRTDTQYF. This sequence joins TRBV11-2 and TRBJ2-3; a weak D match, TRBD2 (6 bases). The germline V gene encodes CDR1 SGHAT and CDR2 FQNNGV. Trimming stripped 1 base from V and 1 base from J, with 15 bases between. The CDR3 is 17 residues long.

The chain has TRBV6-1 and TRBJ2-7; 8 bases align to TRBD1. Trimming at V came to 2 bases and at J to 2 bases, leaving 8 bases not matched to a gene. Germline loops: CDR1 MNHNS, CDR2 SASEGT. The CDR3 has 16 amino acids. CDR3: CASSELVGQGTYEQYF. The CDR3 DNA reads TGTGCCAGCAGTGAATTAGTAGGACAGGGTACCTACGAGCAGTACTTC.

V and J are TRBV9 and TRBJ1-4; D unresolved. Germline values: CDR1 SGDLS, CDR2 YYNGEE. Trimming cost V 0 bases and J 4 bases, with 10 bases left between them. The CDR3 spans 15 residues. The CDR3 region is CASSVAGTFNEKLFF. The CDR3 DNA reads TGTGCCAGCAGCGTAGCTGGAACCTTTAATGAAAAACTGTTTTTT. Drawing the rest from reference TRBV9 and TRBJ1-4, the complete variable domain is DSGVTQTPKHLITATGQRVTLRCSPRSGDLSVYWYQQSLDQGLQFLIQYYNGEERAKGNILERFSAQQFPDLHSELNLSSLELGDSALYFCASSVAGTFNEKLFFGSGTQLSVL.

The chain combines TRBV5-1 with TRBJ1-1; weak D call: TRBD1 (5 bases). The CDR3 extends over 14 amino acids. V dropped 4 bases and J dropped 5 bases, with 15 bases sitting between them. Germline V gives CDR1 SGHRS, CDR2 YFSETQ. CDR3 in DNA: TGCGCCAGCAGCCAAGACCCGAGGGGAACTGAAGCTTTCTTT. It yields the protein CASSQDPRGTEAFF.

The chain carries TRBV7-2 and TRBJ2-5; TRBD2 matches at 11 bases. The germline V gene encodes CDR1 SGHTA and CDR2 FQGNSA. The ends lost 4 bases at V and 5 bases at J; junction bases unmatched: 9. This CDR3 spans 16 amino acids. CDR3 coding DNA: TGTGCCAGCAGCTCGGTGGCTAGCGGGGGGCAGGAGACCCAGTACTTC. This codes for CASSSVASGGQETQYF.

This clone was observed a single time. The genes are TRBV4-3 and TRBJ1-6; possible D gene TRBD1, 5 bases. The V gene's germline CDR1 is LGHNA and CDR2 YSLEER. The length of the CDR3 is 15 residues. Trimming pared 4 bases from V and 12 bases from J, leaving 19 bases between. CDR3 sequence: CASSLDRSGRRPLHF. CDR3 DNA: TGCGCCAGCAGCCTAGACCGGTCAGGGAGAAGACCCCTCCACTTT.

This clone has only one observation. Additional DNA sequences in this sample encode the identical CDR3. The chain joins TRBV5-1 to TRBJ2-5, with D perhaps assigned TRBD1 or TRBD2 (5 bases each). The germline gives CDR1 SGHRS, CDR2 YFSETQ. The CDR3 is 11 residues long. Trimming shortened V by 7 bases and J by 4 bases, and 8 bases separated the two germline ends. CDR3 loop: CASRGGETQYF. The CDR3 DNA is TGCGCCAGCCGGGGCGGAGAGACCCAGTACTTC.

This sequence joins TRBV7-9 and TRBJ2-1, with D perhaps TRBD2 (5 bases). The CDR3 has 13 amino acids. Germline V CDR1 and CDR2: SEHNR, FQNEAQ (reference sequence). Trimming cost V 3 bases and J 7 bases, with 10 bases left between them. The CDR3: CASSLPLGNEQFF. The CDR3 DNA is TGTGCCAGCAGCTTGCCACTAGGGAATGAGCAGTTCTTC.

CDR3 nucleotides: TGTGCCAGCAGTTTAACACCTTATTACGAGCAGTACTTC. It specifies CASSLTPYYEQYF. The chain couples TRBV27 to TRBJ2-5; D unclear. The DNA matches TRBJ2-7 better at its end, which makes the J call doubtful. Per germline, CDR1 MNHEY and CDR2 SMNVEV (reference sequence). The CDR3 is 13 residues long.

J is TRBJ1-1 and V is TRBV5-5; no clear D gene. CDR1 is SGHKS, CDR2 YYEKEE, per germline (reference sequence). This CDR3 comprises 13 residues. The ends were cut back, 1 base at V and 0 bases at J, with 4 bases in the middle. CDR3 amino acids: CASSLIMNTEAFF. The CDR3 nucleotides read TGTGCCAGCAGCTTGATCATGAACACTGAAGCTTTCTTT.

The V call is TRBV5-6, the J call TRBJ1-2; possibly TRBD1 for D (6 bases). Between the trimmed V and J ends, which lost 3 bases and 7 bases, there was a span of 16 bases. Germline loops: CDR1 SGHDT, CDR2 YYEEEE. The CDR3 runs 14 residues. As DNA, the CDR3 is TGTGCCAGCAGCTCCTTCGGGGGGGGCGTTGGCTACACCTTC. Its protein is CASSSFGGGVGYTF.

V gene TRBV4-2 combines with J gene TRBJ2-1, with TRBD2 matching over 14 bases. Trimming took 1 base from V and 9 from J; bases not matched to a gene: 5. CDR3 length: 16 residues. Germline CDR1 reads LGHNA; CDR2 reads YNFKEQ. The CDR3 sequence is CASSQGTSGGWGEQFF. CDR3 nucleotides: TGTGCCAGCAGCCAAGGGACTAGCGGGGGGTGGGGTGAGCAGTTCTTC.

The V and J genes are TRBV19 and TRBJ2-4; D may be TRBD1 or TRBD2 (5 bases each). V was cut by 4 bases and J by 6 bases, with 13 bases left in between. This CDR3 contains 14 residues. Germline V gene sequence: CDR1 LNHDA, CDR2 SQIVND (reference sequence). The CDR3 DNA sequence: TGTGCCAGTAGTACAGGGAGACAGCGAAACATTCAGTACTTC. Residues: CASSTGRQRNIQYF.

In nucleotides, the CDR3 is TGTGCCAGCTACAGACCGCCGAACACTGAAGCTTTCTTT. Translation gives CASYRPPNTEAFF. V usage is TRBV28 and J usage is TRBJ1-1; the D is unclear. The CDR3 has 13 residues. Germline CDR1 and CDR2: MDHEN and SYDVKM. The V and J ends lost 8 bases and 1 base respectively, with 11 bases between them.

CDR3 residues: CASSLQTATQETQYF. The CDR3 DNA reads as TGCGCCAGCAGCCTCCAGACAGCCACCCAAGAGACCCAGTACTTC. The chain carries TRBV5-1 and TRBJ2-5; a weak D match, TRBD1 (5 bases). CDR1 is SGHRS and CDR2 is YFSETQ in the germline V gene. The V and J ends lost 4 bases and 1 base respectively, with 14 bases between them. The CDR3 runs 15 residues.

The gene calls are TRBV30 and TRBJ2-3; tentative D call: TRBD2 (6 bases). Germline-derived CDR1 and CDR2 are GTSNPN and SVGIG (reference sequence). The CDR3 covers 17 residues. V was pared by 1 base and J by 0 bases, with 17 bases between. The CDR3 coding sequence is TGTGCCTGGAGTGGCGCCACTTTGAGCGGGAGCACAGATACGCAGTATTTT. Protein sequence: CAWSGATLSGSTDTQYF.

The chain combines TRBV28 with TRBJ2-5; maybe TRBD1 (5 bases). The CDR3 loop spans 15 amino acids. The V end lost 6 bases, the J end lost 2 bases, and 16 bases lay between the germline ends. CDR1 MDHEN and CDR2 SYDVKM come from the germline V gene. CDR3 sequence: CASSRPVTGQETQYF. The CDR3 nucleotides read TGTGCCAGCAGCCGGCCAGTTACAGGACAAGAGACCCAGTACTTC.

The chain couples TRBV9 to TRBJ2-5, with no clear D. CDR1 and CDR2 (germline): SGDLS, YYNGEE. This CDR3 has 14 residues. Trimming pared 0 bases from V and 1 base from J, leaving 7 bases between. CDR3 DNA sequence: TGTGCCAGCAGCGTAGGCGGCAGCCAAGAGACCCAGTACTTC. It translates to CASSVGGSQETQYF.

V usage is TRBV6-1 and J usage is TRBJ2-7, with D unresolved. The length of the CDR3 is 13 residues. CDR1 and CDR2 (germline): MNHNS, SASEGT. With 3 bases removed from V and 2 bases from J, the gap between germline ends came to 8 bases. CDR3 in DNA: TGTGCCAGCAGTGAGGCAGGACCCTACGAGCAGTACTTC. Translating gives CASSEAGPYEQYF.